The T cell receptor (beta chain) described here comes from a study of blood T cell repertoires in COVID-19. Sequencing was performed with immunoSEQ multiplex PCR; in TCRdb, only in-frame clones are kept and a portion is missing. The sample shows some 150,000 clones, approximately 80% of them seen only once. Germline V lookup: CDR1 MNHEY, CDR2 SMNVEV (reference sequence). This CDR3 region has 17 residues. V trimming: 3 bases; J trimming: 5 bases; junction bases outside the gene matches: 14. The chain uses TRBV27 and TRBJ1-1; 8 bases are a match to TRBD1. The material sequenced was peripheral blood. The TCR was taken from a woman between 40 and 55 years old with active or convalescent COVID-19. The CDR3 DNA follows: TGTGCCAGCAGTTTGGGCGGACAGGGAAGGCTCTGGACTGAAGCTTTCTTT. Amino acid sequence: CASSLGGQGRLWTEAFF.